Below are 21 T cell receptor beta chains sequenced from a single sample in a study of blood T cells in healthy people across ages. A second PCR, run for roughly 7 to 12 cycles, used a sample-barcoded 5' primer plus a J-beta primer mix. Via MiXCR, TCRdb re-called the 5' RACE reads, giving one row per CDR3 protein. The sample includes about 570,000 distinct CDR3 sequences, 27% of them seen just once. The sample comprised blood. The source of these receptors is a woman in her 70s in good health.

The V and J genes are TRBV3-1 and TRBJ2-1; 11 bases align to TRBD2. V shed 5 bases and J 6 bases; nucleotides not matched to a gene: 9. Germline CDR1 LGHDT, CDR2 YNNKEL (reference sequence). The CDR3 spans 16 residues. DNA of the CDR3: TGTGCCAGCAGCACCCCCGGGACTAGCGGACTCAATGAGCAGTTCTTC. Translating gives CASSTPGTSGLNEQFF.

This chain uses TRBV15 with TRBJ1-3; D uncertain. V shed 0 bases and J shed 2 bases, with 17 bases lying between them. This CDR3 has 18 residues. The germline gives CDR1 LNHNV, CDR2 YYDKDF (reference sequence). CDR3 sequence: CATSRDIFGSGTGNTIYF. The CDR3 DNA follows: TGTGCCACCAGCAGAGATATTTTCGGGTCGGGGACTGGAAACACCATATATTTT. The variable domain in full, with the rest retrieved from reference TRBV15 and TRBJ1-3, is DAMVIQNPRYQVTQFGKPVTLSCSQTLNHNVMYWYQQKSSQAPKLLFHYYDKDFNNEADTPDNFQSRRPNTSFCFLDIRSPGLGDTAMYLCATSRDIFGSGTGNTIYFGEGSWLTVV.

The chain is built from TRBV5-6 and TRBJ1-2; D ambiguous. This CDR3 is built from 13 residues. With 4 bases removed from V and 2 bases from J, the gap between germline ends came to 9 bases. Germline values: CDR1 SGHDT, CDR2 YYEEEE. In nucleotides, the CDR3 is TGTGCCAGCAGCCCCCCCTCGAACTATGGCTACACCTTC. Its translation is CASSPPSNYGYTF.

Ten or more counts support this clonotype. The rearrangement joins TRBV4-1 to TRBJ1-4; perhaps TRBD1 as D (6 bases). This CDR3 has 14 residues. The V gene lost 4 bases and the J gene lost 7 bases, with 13 bases spanning the gap. Germline CDR1 is MGHRA and CDR2 is YSYEKL. CDR3 bases: TGCGCCAGCAGCCTCGGACAGATGGGTGAAAAACTGTTTTTT. Its protein product is CASSLGQMGEKLFF.

The chain recombines TRBV30 with TRBJ2-7; D is possibly TRBD1 (6 bases). Trimming took 3 bases from V and 7 from J, leaving 31 bases between them. This CDR3 contains 18 residues. From germline, CDR1 is GTSNPN and CDR2 SVGIG (reference sequence). The CDR3 here is CAWSDPKRTGNRLREQYF. As DNA, the CDR3 is TGTGCCTGGAGCGACCCCAAAAGAACAGGGAATCGTCTGAGGGAGCAGTACTTC.

This clonotype was detected a few times. The chain has TRBV7-2 and TRBJ1-4; D not certain. The CDR3 contains 15 residues. Per the germline V gene, CDR1 is SGHTA and CDR2 is FQGNSA. The V gene lost 6 bases and the J gene lost 4 bases, with 15 bases spanning the gap. CDR3 loop: CASSYTRDFNEKLFF. Written as DNA, the CDR3 is TGTGCCAGCAGTTACACCCGTGACTTTAATGAAAAACTGTTTTTT.

Regarding this clonotype: The CDR3 ends on some other residue instead of the conserved phenylalanine or tryptophan, so this is likely a read error. The gene calls are TRBV29-1 and TRBJ1-2; D gene ambiguous. This CDR3 comprises 13 residues. V was trimmed by 3 bases and J by 2 bases, leaving 10 bases between them. Germline V gene data show CDR1 as SQVTM and CDR2 as ANQGSEA. The CDR3 protein is CSVDTPENYGYTI. CDR3 nucleotides: TGCAGCGTTGATACTCCAGAGAACTATGGCTACACCATC.

This clonotype occurred a few times. The V call is TRBV15, the J call TRBJ2-5; TRBD2 matches 10 bases. J lost 4 bases, V lost 3 bases, and 5 bases had no gene match. CDR3 length equals 15 residues. Germline CDR1 is LNHNV and CDR2 is YYDKDF (reference sequence). The chain's CDR3 is CATSSLSGGPETQYF. CDR3 coding DNA: TGTGCCACCAGCAGCCTTAGCGGGGGGCCAGAGACCCAGTACTTC. The full variable domain, in which reference TRBV15 and TRBJ2-5 provide the parts outside the CDR3, is DAMVIQNPRYQVTQFGKPVTLSCSQTLNHNVMYWYQQKSSQAPKLLFHYYDKDFNNEADTPDNFQSRRPNTSFCFLDIRSPGLGDTAMYLCATSSLSGGPETQYFGPGTRLLVL.

The chain uses TRBV20-1 and TRBJ1-1, with D perhaps matching TRBD1 (5 bases). The germline CDR1 and CDR2 sequences are DFQATT and SNEGSKA (reference sequence). This CDR3 spans 13 amino acids. Trimming shortened V by 4 bases and J by 1 base, and 10 bases separated the two germline ends. The CDR3 loop is CSATQGRNTEAFF. The CDR3 DNA follows: TGCAGTGCTACCCAGGGAAGGAACACTGAAGCTTTCTTT.

At least ten counts were recorded for this clonotype. This chain connects TRBV5-1 to TRBJ2-7; unclear D gene. The CDR3 length is 13 residues. CDR1 is SGHRS, CDR2 YFSETQ, per germline. Trimming removed 0 bases at V and 2 bases at J, with 6 bases between. In nucleotides, the CDR3 is TGCGCCAGCAGCTTGGTTGGGACCTACGAGCAGTACTTC. This sequence encodes CASSLVGTYEQYF.

This clonotype was observed a few times. V and J are TRBV7-9 and TRBJ2-5, with D perhaps matching TRBD1 (6 bases). CDR1 and CDR2 (germline): SEHNR, FQNEAQ (reference sequence). The germline V and J ends were trimmed by 3 bases and 3 bases, with 14 bases remaining between them. The CDR3 has 15 residues. CDR3 region: CASSLGSHREETQYF. The CDR3 DNA sequence: TGTGCCAGCAGCTTGGGATCCCACAGGGAAGAGACCCAGTACTTC.

V is TRBV19 and J is TRBJ1-5, with D unresolved. This CDR3 is built from 14 residues. Looked up from germline, CDR1 is LNHDA and CDR2 is SQIVND (reference sequence). V dropped 6 bases and J dropped 4 bases, with 13 bases sitting between them. DNA for the CDR3: TGTGCCAGTAGCGATCGGCGGGGTAATCAGCCCCAGCATTTT. This gives the protein CASSDRRGNQPQHF.

Written as DNA, the CDR3 is TGTGCCAGCAGCCAAGATCAGAAGTTAGATGAGCAGTTCTTC. This sequence encodes CASSQDQKLDEQFF. The chain employs TRBV3-1 and TRBJ2-5, with D hard to call. The end of the DNA is better explained by TRBJ2-1, so the J call may be wrong. CDR1 LGHDT and CDR2 YNNKEL come from the germline V gene (reference sequence). The CDR3 is made up of 14 amino acids.

This sequence joins TRBV18 and TRBJ2-5, with D tentatively TRBD1 or TRBD2 (5 bases each). CDR1 KGHSH and CDR2 LQKENI come from the germline V gene. CDR3 length: 16 residues. Trimming shortened V by 2 bases and J by 3 bases, and 16 bases separated the two germline ends. CDR3 sequence: CASSPRIGAAKETQYF. The CDR3 DNA is TGTGCCAGCTCACCAAGGATCGGGGCAGCTAAAGAGACCCAGTACTTC. The full variable domain, completed using reference TRBV18 and TRBJ2-5, is NAGVMQNPRHLVRRRGQEARLRCSPMKGHSHVYWYRQLPEEGLKFMVYLQKENIIDESGMPKERFSAEFPKEGPSILRIQQVVRGDSAAYFCASSPRIGAAKETQYFGPGTRLLVL.

This clonotype showed up just once. J is TRBJ2-4 and V is TRBV12-3 or TRBV12-4; a possible D gene is TRBD2 (6 bases). Trimming removed 1 base from V and 4 bases from J, with 14 bases in between. This CDR3 spans 16 amino acids. The CDR3: CASSLVQGGLKNIQYF. In DNA form, the CDR3 reads TGTGCCAGCAGTTTAGTCCAGGGAGGTTTGAAAAACATTCAGTACTTC.

This clonotype was counted only a few times. CDR3 DNA sequence: TGTGCCACCCGGTCACAAGAGACCCAGTACTTC. It specifies CATRSQETQYF. The rearrangement uses TRBV18 and TRBJ2-5; the D is unclear. Trimming took 10 bases from V and 2 from J, leaving 8 bases between them. This CDR3 region has 11 residues. Per the germline V gene, CDR1 is KGHSH and CDR2 is LQKENI. The complete variable domain, with remaining parts taken from reference TRBV18 and TRBJ2-5, reads NAGVMQNPRHLVRRRGQEARLRCSPMKGHSHVYWYRQLPEEGLKFMVYLQKENIIDESGMPKERFSAEFPKEGPSILRIQQVVRGDSAAYFCATRSQETQYFGPGTRLLVL.

This clonotype was recorded a few times. The chain links TRBV20-1 to TRBJ2-5; D is possibly TRBD2 (5 bases). The germline V and J ends were trimmed by 5 bases and 5 bases, with 12 bases remaining between them. The CDR3 runs 12 residues. Looked up from germline, CDR1 is DFQATT and CDR2 is SNEGSKA (reference sequence). The CDR3 DNA is TGCAGTGCTTTTGGAGGAAGTGAGACCCAGTACTTC. This sequence encodes CSAFGGSETQYF.

There are many counts of this clonotype. V usage is TRBV29-1 and J usage is TRBJ2-1; 14 nucleotides align to TRBD2. V was pared by 4 bases and J by 8 bases, with 10 bases of the junction left unmatched. CDR1 is SQVTM, CDR2 ANQGSEA, per germline. CDR3 length equals 16 residues. CDR3 sequence (DNA): TGCAGCGTTGTGGGGACTAGCGGGGGCGGGAGCGATGAGCAGTTCTTC. This encodes CSVVGTSGGGSDEQFF.

V gene TRBV9 combines with J gene TRBJ2-3; 9 nucleotides match TRBD2. Losses at the gene ends were 0 bases for V and 2 bases for J; bases not matched to a gene: 4. Germline CDR1 reads SGDLS; CDR2 reads YYNGEE. The CDR3 sequence is 16 residues long. The CDR3 protein is CASSVALAGYTDTQYF. As DNA, the CDR3 is TGTGCCAGCAGCGTAGCCCTAGCGGGGTACACAGATACGCAGTATTTT. The full variable domain, in which reference TRBV9 and TRBJ2-3 provide the parts outside the CDR3, is DSGVTQTPKHLITATGQRVTLRCSPRSGDLSVYWYQQSLDQGLQFLIQYYNGEERAKGNILERFSAQQFPDLHSELNLSSLELGDSALYFCASSVALAGYTDTQYFGPGTRLTVL.

V is TRBV11-2 and J is TRBJ2-7, with D tentatively TRBD1 (5 bases). Deletions cut 4 bases from V and 3 bases from J, with 10 bases between. The CDR3 is made up of 13 amino acids. Germline CDR1 reads SGHAT; CDR2 reads FQNNGV. CDR3 protein: CASSSTAYYEQYF. The CDR3 region has the DNA TGTGCCAGCAGCTCGACAGCATACTACGAGCAGTACTTC.

This rearrangement joins TRBV7-9 to TRBJ2-2, with D hard to call. V lost 5 bases and J 7 bases, leaving 11 bases between the germline ends. The CDR3 consists of 13 residues. In germline, CDR1 is SEHNR, CDR2 FQNEAQ (reference sequence). The CDR3 region is CASSLEEGGELFF. DNA of the CDR3: TGTGCCAGCAGCCTAGAGGAAGGCGGGGAGCTGTTTTTT. The complete variable domain, with remaining parts taken from reference TRBV7-9 and TRBJ2-2, reads DTGVSQNPRHKITKRGQNVTFRCDPISEHNRLYWYRQTLGQGPEFLTYFQNEAQLEKSRLLSDRFSAERPKGSFSTLEIQRTEQGDSAMYLCASSLEEGGELFFGEGSRLTVL.